This TCR beta chain was observed in a study of T cell responses to AZD1222 COVID-19 vaccine. The study's findings and limits: Of spike-specific TCRs, nearly half reportedly target regions left unmutated in variants. The repertoires were collected only after the peak T cell response. The study found Spike-specific TCR breadth and depth rose after two AZD1222 doses.

Concerning this clone: Its target is not known.

The protocol was immunoSEQ multiplex PCR, while the TCRdb copy is restricted to in-frame clones and leaves out a portion. The sample lists about 190,000 clones, approximately 92% occurring once. This CDR3 contains 13 residues. CDR1 MNHNY and CDR2 SVGAGI come from the germline V gene (reference sequence). V was cut by 0 bases and J by 6 bases, with 8 bases left in between. The sample consisted of peripheral blood, taken on day 0 of AZD1222 vaccination. The V call is TRBV6-6, the J call TRBJ1-2, with unresolved D. The TCR was taken from an adult in good health. The chain's CDR3 is CASSYSTVNGYTF. For the CDR3, the DNA is TGTGCCAGCAGTTACTCGACCGTTAATGGCTACACCTTC.